This TCR beta chain was observed in a study of PD-1 blockade in mismatch repair-deficient tumors. Across the whole study: All were previously treated, progressing patients with some twelve mismatch repair-deficient cancer types.

As for this clone: Its antigen is undetermined.

CDR1 is SGHDT and CDR2 is YYEEEE in the germline V gene. V lost 0 bases, J lost 6 bases, and 7 bases lay in between. The CDR3 consists of 12 residues. Sequencing was performed with immunoSEQ multiplex PCR; in TCRdb, only in-frame clones are kept and a portion is missing. This sample has 25,000 to 30,000 clones, with approximately 84% found just once. Study-wide points: Tumor-resident clones, often absent from pretreatment blood, expanded after pembrolizumab and then contracted.

A few pembrolizumab responders had their TCRs sequenced. The V gene is TRBV5-6, the J gene TRBJ2-7; no definite D call. The sequenced sample was PBMCs, obtained before pembrolizumab treatment. This TCR was recovered from an adult with mismatch repair-deficient cancer. The CDR3 coding sequence is TGTGCCAGCAGCTTGGAATTCGGCGAGCAGTACTTC. Amino acids: CASSLEFGEQYF.